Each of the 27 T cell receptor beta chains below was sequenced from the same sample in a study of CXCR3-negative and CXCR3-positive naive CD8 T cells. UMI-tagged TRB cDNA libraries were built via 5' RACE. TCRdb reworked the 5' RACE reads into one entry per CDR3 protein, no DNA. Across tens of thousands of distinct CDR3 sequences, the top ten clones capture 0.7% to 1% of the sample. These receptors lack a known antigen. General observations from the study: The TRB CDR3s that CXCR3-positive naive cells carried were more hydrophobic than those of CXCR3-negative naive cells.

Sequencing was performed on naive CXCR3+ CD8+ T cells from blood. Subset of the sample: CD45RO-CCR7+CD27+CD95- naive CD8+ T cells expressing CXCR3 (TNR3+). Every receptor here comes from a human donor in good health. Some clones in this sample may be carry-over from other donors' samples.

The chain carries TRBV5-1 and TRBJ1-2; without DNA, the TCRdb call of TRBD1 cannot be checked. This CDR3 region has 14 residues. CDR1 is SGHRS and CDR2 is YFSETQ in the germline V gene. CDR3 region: CASSLTGENYGYTF.

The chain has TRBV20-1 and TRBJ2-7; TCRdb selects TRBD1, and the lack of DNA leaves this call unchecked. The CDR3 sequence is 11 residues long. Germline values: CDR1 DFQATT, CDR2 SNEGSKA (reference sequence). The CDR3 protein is CSASKGNEQYF.

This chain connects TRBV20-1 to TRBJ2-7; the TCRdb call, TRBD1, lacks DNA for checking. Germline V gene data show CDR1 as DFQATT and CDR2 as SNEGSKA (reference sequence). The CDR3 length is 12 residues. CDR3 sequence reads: CSARSGTDEQYF.

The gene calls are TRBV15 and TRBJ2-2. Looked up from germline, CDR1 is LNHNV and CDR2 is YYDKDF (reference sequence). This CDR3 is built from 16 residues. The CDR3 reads CATSRDLAGGTGELFF.

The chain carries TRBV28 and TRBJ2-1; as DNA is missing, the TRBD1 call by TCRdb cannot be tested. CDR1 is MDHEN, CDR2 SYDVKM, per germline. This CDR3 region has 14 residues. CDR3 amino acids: CASLGGQAYNEQFF.

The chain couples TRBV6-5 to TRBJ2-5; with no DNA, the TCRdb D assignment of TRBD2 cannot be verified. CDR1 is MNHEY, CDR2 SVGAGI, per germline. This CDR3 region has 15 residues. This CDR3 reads CASSVLPQDKETQYF.

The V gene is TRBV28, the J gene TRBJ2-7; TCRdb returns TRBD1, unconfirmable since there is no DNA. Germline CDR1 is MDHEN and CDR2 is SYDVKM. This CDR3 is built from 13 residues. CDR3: CASTRQISYEQYF.

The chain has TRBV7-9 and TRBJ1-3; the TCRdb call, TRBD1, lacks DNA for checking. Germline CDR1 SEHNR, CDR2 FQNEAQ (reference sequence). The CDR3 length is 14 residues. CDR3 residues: CASSSKGTGNTIYF.

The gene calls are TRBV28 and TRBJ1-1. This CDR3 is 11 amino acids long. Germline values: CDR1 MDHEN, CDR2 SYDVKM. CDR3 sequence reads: CASCDNTEAFF.

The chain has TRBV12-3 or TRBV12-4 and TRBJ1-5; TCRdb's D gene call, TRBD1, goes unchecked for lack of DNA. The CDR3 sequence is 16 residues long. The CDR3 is CASSSTASESNQPQHF.

CDR3 region: CASSLTGETGANVLTF. The rearrangement joins TRBV5-1 to TRBJ2-6; TCRdb lists TRBD1, though no DNA is available to test this call. The CDR3 consists of 16 residues. Germline assignment: CDR1 SGHRS and CDR2 YFSETQ.

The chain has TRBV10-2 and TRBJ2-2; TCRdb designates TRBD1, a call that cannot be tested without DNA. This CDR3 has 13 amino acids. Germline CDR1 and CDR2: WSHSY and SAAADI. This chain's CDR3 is CASDGTGTGELFF.

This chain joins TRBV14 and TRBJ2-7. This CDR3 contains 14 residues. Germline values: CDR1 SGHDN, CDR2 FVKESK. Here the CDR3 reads CASSQGNGRYEQYF. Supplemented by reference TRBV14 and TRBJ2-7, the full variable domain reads EAGVTQFPSHSVIEKGQTVTLRCDPISGHDNLYWYRRVMGKEIKFLLHFVKESKQDESGMPNNRFLAERTGGTYSTLKVQPAELEDSGVYFCASSQGNGRYEQYFGPGTRLTVT.

The CDR3 loop reads CASSPGQGDVGELFF. This chain joins TRBV28 and TRBJ2-2; the D gene TCRdb calls, TRBD1, cannot be checked with no DNA. The CDR3 totals 15 residues. Germline loops: CDR1 MDHEN, CDR2 SYDVKM.

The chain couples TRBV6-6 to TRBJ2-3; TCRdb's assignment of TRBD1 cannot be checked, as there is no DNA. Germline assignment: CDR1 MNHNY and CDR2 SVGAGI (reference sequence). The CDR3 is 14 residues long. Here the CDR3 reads CASSGQGMGDTQYF.

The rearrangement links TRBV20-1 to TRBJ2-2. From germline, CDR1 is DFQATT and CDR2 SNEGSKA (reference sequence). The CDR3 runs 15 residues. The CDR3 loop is CSARVSPANTGELFF.

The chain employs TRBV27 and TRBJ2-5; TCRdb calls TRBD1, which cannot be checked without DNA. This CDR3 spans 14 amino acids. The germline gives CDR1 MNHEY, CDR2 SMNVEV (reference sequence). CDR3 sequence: CASSLAGAAGTQYF.

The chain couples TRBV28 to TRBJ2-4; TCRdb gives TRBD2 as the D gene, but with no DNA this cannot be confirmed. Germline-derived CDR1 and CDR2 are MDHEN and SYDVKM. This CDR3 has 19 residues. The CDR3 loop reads CASSSAGLAGEGGKNIQYF.

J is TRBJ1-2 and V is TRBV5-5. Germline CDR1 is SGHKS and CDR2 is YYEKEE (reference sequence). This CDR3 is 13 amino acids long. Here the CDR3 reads CASEGGENYGYTF.

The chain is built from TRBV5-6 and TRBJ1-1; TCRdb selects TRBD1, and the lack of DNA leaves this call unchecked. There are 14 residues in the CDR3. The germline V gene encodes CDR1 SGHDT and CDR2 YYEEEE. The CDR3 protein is CASAPVGPNTEAFF.

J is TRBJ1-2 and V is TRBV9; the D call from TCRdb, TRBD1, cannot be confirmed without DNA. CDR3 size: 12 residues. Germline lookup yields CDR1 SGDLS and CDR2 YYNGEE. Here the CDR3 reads CASSIGTDGYTF.

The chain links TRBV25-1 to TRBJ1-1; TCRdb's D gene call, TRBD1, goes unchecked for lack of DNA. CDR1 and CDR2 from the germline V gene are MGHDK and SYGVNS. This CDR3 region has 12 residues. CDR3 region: CASSDPGTEAFF.

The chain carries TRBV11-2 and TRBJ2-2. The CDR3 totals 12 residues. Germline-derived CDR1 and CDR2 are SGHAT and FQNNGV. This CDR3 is CASSFGIGELFF. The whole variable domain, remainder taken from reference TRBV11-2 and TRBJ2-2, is EAGVAQSPRYKIIEKRQSVAFWCNPISGHATLYWYQQILGQGPKLLIQFQNNGVVDDSQLPKDRFSAERLKGVDSTLKIQPAKLEDSAVYLCASSFGIGELFFGEGSRLTVL.

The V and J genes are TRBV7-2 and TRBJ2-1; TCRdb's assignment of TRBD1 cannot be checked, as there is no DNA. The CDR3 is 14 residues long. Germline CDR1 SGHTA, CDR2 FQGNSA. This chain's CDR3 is CASSLGSSADEQFF.

The CDR3 is CASSPHRGEVSEQFF. V is TRBV5-1 and J is TRBJ2-1; TCRdb calls TRBD1, which cannot be checked without DNA. The V gene's germline CDR1 is SGHRS and CDR2 YFSETQ. The CDR3 is made up of 15 amino acids.

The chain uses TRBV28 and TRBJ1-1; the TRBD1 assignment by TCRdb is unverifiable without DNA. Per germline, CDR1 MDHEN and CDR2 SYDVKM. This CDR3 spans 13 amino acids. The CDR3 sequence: CAYQTTGVAEAFF.

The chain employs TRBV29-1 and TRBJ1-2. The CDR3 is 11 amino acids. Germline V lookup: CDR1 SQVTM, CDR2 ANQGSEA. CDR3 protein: CSVPLGQDYTF.